The 10 T cell receptor beta chains below come from one sample, sequenced in a study of Ad26.COV2.S vaccination and SARS-CoV-2 variants. TCRdb's copy holds only in-frame clones and misses some; the assay was immunoSEQ multiplex PCR. The sample holds about 220,000 clones, 70% to 90% seen once. This sample's treatment: approximately 18 received Ad26.COV2.S at low or high dose, single or two shots; several received placebo; per-sample allocation not given. Samples analyzed were those drawn on day 63 after the first vaccine or placebo injection. Sample: peripheral blood, taken in a trial of Ad26.COV2.S vaccine versus placebo. The receptors derive from a person aged 18-65 years who received the Ad26.COV2.S COVID-19 vaccine or a placebo.

V is TRBV3-1 (or the pseudogene TRBV3-2) and J is TRBJ1-5, with a tentative D call TRBD1 (6 bases). Trimming removed 10 bases at V and 6 bases at J, with 10 bases between. Looked up from germline, CDR1 is LGHDT and CDR2 is YNNKEL (reference sequence). CDR3 size: 11 residues. The CDR3 nucleotides are TGTGCCACGAGGGGGGTTCAGCCCCAGCATTTT. Its protein product is CATRGVQPQHF.

The CDR3 DNA reads as TGTGCCAGCAGCTCTCTCTTGCGGGAGAACTACAATGAGCAGTTCTTC. Protein sequence: CASSSLLRENYNEQFF. The gene calls are TRBV7-6 and TRBJ2-1; 7 positions agree with TRBD2. Germline assignment: CDR1 SGHVS and CDR2 FNYEAQ. This CDR3 is 16 amino acids long. V lost 4 bases to trimming and J lost 3 bases; unmatched junction nucleotides: 9.

This clone showed up just a few times. The rearrangement links TRBV6-2 or TRBV6-3 to TRBJ2-7; 8 bases are shared with TRBD1. After removal of 5 bases from V and 4 bases from J, the junction contained 13 bases not matched to a gene. Germline lookup yields CDR1 MNHEY and CDR2 SVGEGT. The CDR3 runs to 16 residues. CDR3 loop: CASSPATGRGRYEQYF. The CDR3 region has the DNA TGTGCCAGCAGTCCCGCCACGGGCAGGGGGCGGTACGAGCAGTACTTC.

In this sample, this clone turned up once. V and J are TRBV14 and TRBJ1-1, with 7 bases aligning to TRBD1. CDR1 and CDR2 from the germline V gene are SGHDN and FVKESK. J lost 4 bases, V lost 2 bases, and 19 bases had no gene match. There are 19 residues in the CDR3. The CDR3 DNA reads TGTGCCAGCAGCCAAAGAAAAACCAAACCAGGGGGAGGTCGCACTGAAGCTTTCTTT. Encoded protein: CASSQRKTKPGGGRTEAFF.

The rearrangement joins TRBV5-4 to TRBJ2-3, with TRBD2 identical over 11 bases. Germline trimming cut 7 bases from V and 2 bases from J; bases unmatched to any gene: 18. The CDR3 totals 19 residues. CDR1 is SGHNT and CDR2 is YYREEE in the germline V gene (reference sequence). The CDR3 is CASAPESVRLAGFTDTQYF. The CDR3 region has the DNA TGTGCCAGCGCCCCGGAGTCGGTCAGACTAGCGGGATTCACAGATACGCAGTATTTT.

This clone was detected once. One junction end disagrees with the germline gene, perhaps due to a read error. The J gene is TRBJ1-5, the V gene TRBV18; 7 bases map to TRBD1. The CDR3 spans 17 residues. Germline V gives CDR1 KGHSH, CDR2 LQKENI. The CDR3 is CASSPLITGAGDQPQHF. CDR3 nucleotides: TGTGCCAGCTCCCCACTGATTACAGGGGCCGGGGATCAGCCCCAGCATTTT.

This chain connects TRBV12-2 to TRBJ1-5; TRBD1 is the table's D call and was not checked against the DNA. TRBV12-2 is given as a pseudogene. CDR3 length: 16 amino acids. The CDR3 nucleotides read TGTGCAAGTCGCTCAGGGCCCCGCGCGTGCAATCAGCCCCAGCATTTT. This translates into CASRSGPRACNQPQHF.

This clone was seen a few times. This chain connects TRBV7-9 to TRBJ2-2; TRBD2 matches at 8 bases. The CDR3 is made up of 17 amino acids. The germline V gene encodes CDR1 SEHNR and CDR2 FQNEAQ (reference sequence). With V trimmed by 5 bases and J by 5 bases, 13 bases remained unmatched. This CDR3 reads CASSQNPIAGSTGELFF. Written as DNA, the CDR3 is TGTGCCAGCAGCCAAAACCCAATAGCGGGGAGTACCGGGGAGCTGTTTTTT.

V and J are TRBV9 and TRBJ2-7, with 13 bases matching TRBD2. V shed 2 bases, J shed 2 bases, and the junction held 1 base outside the gene matches. Germline loops: CDR1 SGDLS, CDR2 YYNGEE. The CDR3 length is 15 residues. The CDR3 region is CASSVGLAGAYEQYF. DNA for the CDR3: TGTGCCAGCAGCGTTGGACTAGCGGGAGCCTACGAGCAGTACTTC.

The chain joins TRBV2 to TRBJ1-4, with D unclear. The length of the CDR3 is 13 residues. V dropped 0 bases and J dropped 7 bases, with 6 bases sitting between them. Germline V lookup: CDR1 SNHLY, CDR2 FYNNEI. The CDR3 protein is CASSEASPEKLFF. The CDR3 DNA reads TGTGCCAGCAGTGAAGCCTCCCCTGAAAAACTGTTTTTT.